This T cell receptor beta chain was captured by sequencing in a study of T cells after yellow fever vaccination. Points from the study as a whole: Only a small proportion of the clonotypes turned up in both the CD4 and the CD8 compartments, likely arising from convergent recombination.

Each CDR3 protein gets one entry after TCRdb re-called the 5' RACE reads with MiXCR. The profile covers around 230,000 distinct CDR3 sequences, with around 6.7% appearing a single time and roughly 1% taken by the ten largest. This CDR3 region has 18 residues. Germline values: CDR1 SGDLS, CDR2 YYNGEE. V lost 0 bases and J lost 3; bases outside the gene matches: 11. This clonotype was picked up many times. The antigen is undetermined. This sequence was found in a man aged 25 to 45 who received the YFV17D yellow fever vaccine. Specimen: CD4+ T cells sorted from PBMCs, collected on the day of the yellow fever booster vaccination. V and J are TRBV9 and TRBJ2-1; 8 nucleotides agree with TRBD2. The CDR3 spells CASSVAAMSSGLYNEQFF. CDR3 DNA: TGTGCCAGCAGCGTAGCGGCTATGTCTAGCGGGCTCTACAATGAGCAGTTCTTC.